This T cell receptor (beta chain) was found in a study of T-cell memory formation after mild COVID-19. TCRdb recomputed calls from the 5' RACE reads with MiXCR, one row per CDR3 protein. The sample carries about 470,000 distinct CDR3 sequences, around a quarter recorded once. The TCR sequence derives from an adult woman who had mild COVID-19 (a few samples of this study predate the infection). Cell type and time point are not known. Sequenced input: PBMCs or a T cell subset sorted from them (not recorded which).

The CDR3 sequence: CASSFSQFGYEQYF. In nucleotides, the CDR3 is TGTGCCAGCAGTTTTTCACAGTTCGGGTACGAGCAGTACTTC. The rearrangement links TRBV27 to TRBJ2-7; D unclear. The ends were cut back, 3 bases at V and 4 bases at J, with 13 bases in the middle. This CDR3 has 14 residues. The germline V gene has CDR1 MNHEY and CDR2 SMNVEV (reference sequence).